Listed below are T cell receptor beta chains from one sample, sequenced in a study of blood T cells in healthy people across ages. One entry per CDR3 protein, called by TCRdb with MiXCR from the 5' RACE reads. The table lists approximately 400,000 distinct CDR3 sequences, over 45% of them singletons. The sample consisted of blood. The receptors come from a man aged 60-69 years in good health. Both conserved end residues are part of each CDR3. The D gene is left open where the match is weak. A clone size is listed for some rows: how often the clone was seen (once, few, many), or a class if it is expanded.

J gene,V gene,clone size,D gene,CDR3 DNA,CDR3 protein
TRBJ2-5,TRBV5-1,NA,TRBD1,TGCGCCAGCAGTTCGGGCCAACAGGGGGAGACCCAGTACTTC,CASSSGQQGETQYF
TRBJ2-3,TRBV7-9,few,NA,TGTGCCAGCAGTTATTCAGATACGCAGTATTTT,CASSYSDTQYF
TRBJ2-5,TRBV5-5,few,TRBD2,TGTGCCAGCAGCCCGGGGGGGCAGGGAACGCGAGAGACTCAGTACTTC,CASSPGGQGTRETQYF
TRBJ2-7,TRBV27,NA,NA,TGTGCCAGCAGCCCCCTGGGGGCGGCTTCCCCCTACGAGCAGTACTTC,CASSPLGAASPYEQYF
TRBJ1-2,TRBV7-2,many,TRBD1,TGTGCCAGCAGCGTCCGAGGGACAGGGGGCGGCTACACCTTC,CASSVRGTGGGYTF
TRBJ2-1,TRBV29-1,NA,TRBD2,TGCAGCGTGGGGACTAGCGGGTTATACAATGAGCAGTTCTTC,CSVGTSGLYNEQFF
TRBJ2-1,TRBV20-1,once,NA,TGCAGCGCTAGAGCCGGGTTAGGTCTGAATGAGCAGTTCTTC,CSARAGLGLNEQFF
TRBJ1-2,TRBV11-1,NA,NA,TGTGCCAGCGGCGCAGGGTACTATGGCTACACCTTC,CASGAGYYGYTF
TRBJ2-7,TRBV6-1,NA,NA,TGTGCCAACAGGCATAACCGGCCGGGGGTGGGGGAACCCGAGCAGTACTTC,CANRHNRPGVGEPEQYF
TRBJ2-5,TRBV10-2,once,TRBD2,TGCGCCAGCAGTGAACTAGCGGGAGAGACCCAGTACTTC,CASSELAGETQYF
TRBJ1-1,TRBV13,once,NA,TGTGCCAGCAGCTTAGGAGGGACAACCCGTGAAGCTTTCTTT,CASSLGGTTREAFF
TRBJ1-2,TRBV18,NA,NA,TGTGCCAGCTCACCATCAGTAAACTATGGCTACACCTTC,CASSPSVNYGYTF
TRBJ2-7,TRBV18,few,TRBD2,TGTGCCAGCTCACCCGGGACTAGCGGGAACTACGAGCAGTACTTC,CASSPGTSGNYEQYF
TRBJ2-2,TRBV9,NA,NA,TGTGCCAGCAGCGTAGCGTGGGGTGGCACCGGGGAGCTGTTTTTT,CASSVAWGGTGELFF
TRBJ2-3,TRBV27,NA,NA,TGTGCCAGCAGTGCCCGCCTAGGCGCGACAGATACGCAGTATTTT,CASSARLGATDTQYF
TRBJ2-7,TRBV7-9,NA,TRBD2,TGTGCCAGCAGCTTATTCCTAGCGGGCCTCTCCTACGAGCAGTACTTC,CASSLFLAGLSYEQYF
TRBJ2-7,TRBV20-1,NA,NA,TGCAGTGCTAGACTTAGGGGGAAATACCGCTTGGAGCAGTACTTC,CSARLRGKYRLEQYF
TRBJ2-3,TRBV6-4,NA,TRBD1,TGTGCCAGCAGTACGACAGGGGGAACAGATACGCAGTATTTT,CASSTTGGTDTQYF
TRBJ2-3,TRBV7-6,NA,NA,TGTGCCAGCAGCTTATCGCGGGCTTACACAGATACGCAGTATTTT,CASSLSRAYTDTQYF
TRBJ2-3,TRBV20-1,many,NA,TGCAGTGCTAGTCACCAGGGAGGTCAATATACGCAGTATTTT,CSASHQGGQYTQYF
TRBJ2-3,TRBV4-3,few,NA,TGCGCCAGCAGCCGGGATTCGAAGGCAGATACGCAGTATTTT,CASSRDSKADTQYF
TRBJ2-6,TRBV27,NA,NA,TGTGCCAGCGGATTCGTGGGCAGGGGCGCGGCTGGGGCCAACGTCCTGACTTTC,CASGFVGRGAAGANVLTF
TRBJ1-1,TRBV5-1,NA,NA,TGCGCCAGCAGCTTGGTGTCCAGGAGCACTGAAGCTTTCTTT,CASSLVSRSTEAFF
TRBJ2-5,TRBV5-1,NA,TRBD2,TGCGCCAGCAGCGCCACTAGCGGGACGGAAGAGACCCAGTACTTC,CASSATSGTEETQYF
TRBJ2-5,TRBV7-2,NA,TRBD2,TGTGCCAGCAGCCCTAGGGGCCTAGCGGGACTCGGGGAGACCCAGTACTTC,CASSPRGLAGLGETQYF
TRBJ2-1,TRBV6-1,NA,TRBD1,TGTGCCAGCACTAAGAGGACAGGGGGTCCGAGCTCCTACAATGAGCAGTTCTTC,CASTKRTGGPSSYNEQFF
TRBJ2-5,TRBV28,NA,TRBD1,TGTGTCAGCACCGCGGACAGGGGCAGCATAGAGACCCAGTACTTC,CVSTADRGSIETQYF
TRBJ2-5,TRBV15,few,NA,TGTGCCACCAGCAGGGGCGAATACAATGAGCAGTACTTC,CATSRGEYNEQYF
TRBJ2-6,TRBV28,NA,NA,TGTGCCAGCAGTTTCAGCGGGCGCCGGAACTCTGGGGCCAACGTCCTGACTTTC,CASSFSGRRNSGANVLTF
TRBJ2-7,TRBV7-9,NA,TRBD2,TGTGCCAGCAGCCGTATAGCGGGAGCCGCCTACGATGAGCAGTACTTC,CASSRIAGAAYDEQYF
TRBJ2-5,TRBV5-1,NA,NA,TGCGCCAGCAGCTGGGGGACGCCTGAAGAGACCCAGTACTTC,CASSWGTPEETQYF
TRBJ1-4,TRBV12-3/TRBV12-4,few,TRBD1,TGTGCCAGCAGTCCCGACAGGGAAACCAATGAAAAACTGTTTTTT,CASSPDRETNEKLFF
TRBJ2-5,TRBV10-2,NA,NA,TGCGCCAGCAGAGGGGGGGGGTTCGGAGAGACCCAGTACTTC,CASRGGGFGETQYF
TRBJ2-5,TRBV5-1,NA,TRBD2,TGCGCCAGCAGCCCACAAACTAGCGGCATCTCGGGGACCCAGTACTTC,CASSPQTSGISGTQYF
TRBJ2-7,TRBV2,NA,NA,TGTGCCAGCAGTGAGGTCGGGAGTAGCTACGAGCAGTACTTC,CASSEVGSSYEQYF
TRBJ1-1,TRBV6-2/TRBV6-3,NA,TRBD1,TGTGCCAGCAGAAGACAGGGAATGAACACTGAAGCTTTCTTT,CASRRQGMNTEAFF
TRBJ2-7,TRBV6-6,NA,TRBD1,TGTGCCAGCAGGCAACCGGGACAGCCCTCCTACGAGCAGTACTTC,CASRQPGQPSYEQYF
TRBJ2-1,TRBV20-1,many,TRBD2,TGCAGTGCTAGGGCCTGGACTAGCGGGCAGAATGAGCAGTTCTTC,CSARAWTSGQNEQFF
TRBJ2-1,TRBV20-1,NA,NA,TGCAGTACTAGAGATGTCCCGGGCGGACGTGGAAATGAGCAGTTCTTC,CSTRDVPGGRGNEQFF